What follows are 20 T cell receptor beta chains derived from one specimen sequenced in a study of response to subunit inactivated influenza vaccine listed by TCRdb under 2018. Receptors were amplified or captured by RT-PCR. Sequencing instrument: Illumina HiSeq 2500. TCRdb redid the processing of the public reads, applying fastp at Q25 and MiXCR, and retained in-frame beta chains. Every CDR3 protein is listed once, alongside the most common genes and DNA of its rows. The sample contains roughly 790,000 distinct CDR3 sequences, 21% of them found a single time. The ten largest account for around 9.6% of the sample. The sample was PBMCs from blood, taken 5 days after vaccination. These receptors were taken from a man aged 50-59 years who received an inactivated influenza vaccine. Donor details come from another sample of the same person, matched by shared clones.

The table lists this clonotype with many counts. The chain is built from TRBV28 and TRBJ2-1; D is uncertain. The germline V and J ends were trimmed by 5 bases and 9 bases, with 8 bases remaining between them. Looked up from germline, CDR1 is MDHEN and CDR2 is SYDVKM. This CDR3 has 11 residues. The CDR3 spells CASSGSGEQFF. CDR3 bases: TGTGCCAGCAGTGGATCCGGTGAGCAGTTCTTC.

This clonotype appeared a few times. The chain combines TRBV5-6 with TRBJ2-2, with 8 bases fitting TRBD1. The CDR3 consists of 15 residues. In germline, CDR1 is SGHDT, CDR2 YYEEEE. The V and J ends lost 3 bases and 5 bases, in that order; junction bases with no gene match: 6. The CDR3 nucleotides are TGTGCCAGCAGCTACCGGGACAGGCGGACCGGGGAGCTGTTTTTT. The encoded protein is CASSYRDRRTGELFF.

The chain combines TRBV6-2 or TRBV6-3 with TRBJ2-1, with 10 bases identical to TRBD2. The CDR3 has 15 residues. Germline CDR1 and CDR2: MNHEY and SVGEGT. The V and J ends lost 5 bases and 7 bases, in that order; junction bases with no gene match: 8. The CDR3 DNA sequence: TGTGCCAGCAGTAAGGGGGGACTAGCGTCGAATGAGCAGTTCTTC. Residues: CASSKGGLASNEQFF.

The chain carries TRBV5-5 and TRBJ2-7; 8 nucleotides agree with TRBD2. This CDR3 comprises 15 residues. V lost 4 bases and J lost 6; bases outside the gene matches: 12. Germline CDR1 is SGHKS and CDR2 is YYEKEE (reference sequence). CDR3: CASSPSGSFPSEQYF. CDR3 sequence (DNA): TGTGCCAGCAGCCCAAGCGGGAGTTTCCCTTCCGAGCAGTACTTC. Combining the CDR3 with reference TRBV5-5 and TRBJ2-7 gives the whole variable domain DAGVTQSPTHLIKTRGQQVTLRCSPISGHKSVSWYQQVLGQGPQFIFQYYEKEERGRGNFPDRFSARQFPNYSSELNVNALLLGDSALYLCASSPSGSFPSEQYFGPGTRLTVT.

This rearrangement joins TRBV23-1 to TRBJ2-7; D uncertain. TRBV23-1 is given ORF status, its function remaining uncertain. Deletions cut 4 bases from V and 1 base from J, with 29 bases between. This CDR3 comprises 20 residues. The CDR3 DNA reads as TGCGCCAGCAGTCCCCCATCCCCCCCACGCGACGTAGAACGATCCTACGAGCAGTACTTC. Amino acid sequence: CASSPPSPPRDVERSYEQYF.

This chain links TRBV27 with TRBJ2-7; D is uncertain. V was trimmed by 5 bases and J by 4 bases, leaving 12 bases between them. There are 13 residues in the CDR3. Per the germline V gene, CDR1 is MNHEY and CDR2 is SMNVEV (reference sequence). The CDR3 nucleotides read TGTGCCAGCAGTACCTCGGTGAAATACGAGCAGTACTTC. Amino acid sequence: CASSTSVKYEQYF.

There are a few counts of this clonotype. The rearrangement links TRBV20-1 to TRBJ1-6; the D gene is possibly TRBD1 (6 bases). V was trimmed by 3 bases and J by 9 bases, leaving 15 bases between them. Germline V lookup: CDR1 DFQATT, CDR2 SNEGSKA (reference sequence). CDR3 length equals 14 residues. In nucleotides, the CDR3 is TGCAGTGCTAGTTTGGACAGCATAGGTTCACCCCTCCACTTT. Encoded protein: CSASLDSIGSPLHF.

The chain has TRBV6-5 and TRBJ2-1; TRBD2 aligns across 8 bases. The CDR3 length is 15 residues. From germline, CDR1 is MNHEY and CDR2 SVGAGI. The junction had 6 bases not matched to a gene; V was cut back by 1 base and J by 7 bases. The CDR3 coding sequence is TGTGCCAGCAGTTACTTCAGCGGGGGCCTTAATGAGCAGTTCTTC. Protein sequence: CASSYFSGGLNEQFF.

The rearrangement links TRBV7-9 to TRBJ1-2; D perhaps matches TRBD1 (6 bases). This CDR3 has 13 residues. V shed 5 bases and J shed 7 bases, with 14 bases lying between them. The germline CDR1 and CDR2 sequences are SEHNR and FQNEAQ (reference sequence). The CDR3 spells CASSNPGVLGYTF. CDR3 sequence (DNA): TGTGCCAGCAGCAATCCAGGGGTACTTGGCTACACCTTC.

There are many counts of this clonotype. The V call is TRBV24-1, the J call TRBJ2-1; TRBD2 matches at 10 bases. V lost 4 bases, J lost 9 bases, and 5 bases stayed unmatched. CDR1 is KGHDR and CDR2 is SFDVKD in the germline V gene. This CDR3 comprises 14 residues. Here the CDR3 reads CATSELAGRGEQFF. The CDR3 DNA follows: TGTGCCACCAGTGAACTAGCGGGAAGGGGTGAGCAGTTCTTC.

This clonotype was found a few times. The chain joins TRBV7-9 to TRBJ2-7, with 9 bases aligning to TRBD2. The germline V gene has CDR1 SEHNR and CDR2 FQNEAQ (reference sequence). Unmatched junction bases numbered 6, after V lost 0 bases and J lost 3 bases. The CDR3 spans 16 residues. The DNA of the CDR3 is TGTGCCAGCAGCTTAGCAGTTAGCGGGAGAAGCTACGAGCAGTACTTC. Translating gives CASSLAVSGRSYEQYF.

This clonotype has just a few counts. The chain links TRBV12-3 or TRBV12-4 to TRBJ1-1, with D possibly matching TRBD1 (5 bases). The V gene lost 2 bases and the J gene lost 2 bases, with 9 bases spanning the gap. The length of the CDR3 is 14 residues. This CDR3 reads CASSLPGTNTEAFF. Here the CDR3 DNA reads TGTGCCAGCAGTTTACCGGGGACTAACACTGAAGCTTTCTTT.

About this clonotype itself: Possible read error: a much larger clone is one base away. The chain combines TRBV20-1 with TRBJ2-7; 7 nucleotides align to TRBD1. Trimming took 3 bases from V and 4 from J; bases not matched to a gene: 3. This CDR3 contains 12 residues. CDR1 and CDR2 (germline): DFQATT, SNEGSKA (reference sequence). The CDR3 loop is CSASLQGYEQYF. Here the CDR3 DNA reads TGCAGTGCTAGCCTACAGGGGTACGAGCAGTACTTC.

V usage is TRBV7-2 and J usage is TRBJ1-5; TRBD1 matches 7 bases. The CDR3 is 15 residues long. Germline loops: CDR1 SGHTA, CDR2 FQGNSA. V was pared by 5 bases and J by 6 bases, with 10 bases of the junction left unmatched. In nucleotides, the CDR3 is TGTGCCAGCAGCCAGAACAGGGGAGGAAGTCAGCCCCAGCATTTT. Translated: CASSQNRGGSQPQHF.

In DNA form, the CDR3 reads TGTGCCAGCAGCCTATCCCCTAGCGGGAGTGTGAATACGCAGTATTTT. It is translated as CASSLSPSGSVNTQYF. This chain uses TRBV7-2 with TRBJ2-3, with 10 bases that match TRBD2. This CDR3 contains 16 residues. The V gene end was trimmed by 5 bases and the J gene end by 7 bases; junction bases not matched to a gene: 12. Germline-derived CDR1 and CDR2 are SGHTA and FQGNSA. Based on the CDR3 plus reference TRBV7-2 and TRBJ2-3, the full variable domain is GAGVSQSPSNKVTEKGKDVELRCDPISGHTALYWYRQSLGQGLEFLIYFQGNSAPDKSGLPSDRFSAERTGGSVSTLTIQRTQQEDSAVYLCASSLSPSGSVNTQYFGPGTRLTVL.

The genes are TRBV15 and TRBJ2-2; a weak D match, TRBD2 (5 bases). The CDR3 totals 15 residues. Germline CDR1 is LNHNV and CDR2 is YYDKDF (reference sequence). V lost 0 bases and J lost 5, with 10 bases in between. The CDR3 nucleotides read TGTGCCACCAGCAGAGACGGGGAAAGGACCGGGGAGCTGTTTTTT. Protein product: CATSRDGERTGELFF.

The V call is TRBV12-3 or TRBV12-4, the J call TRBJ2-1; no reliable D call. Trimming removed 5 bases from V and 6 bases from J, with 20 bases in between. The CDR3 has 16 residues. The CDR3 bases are TGTGCCAGCAGTGCGAAAGGTGGCGGTATGGGCAATGAGCAGTTCTTC. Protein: CASSAKGGGMGNEQFF.

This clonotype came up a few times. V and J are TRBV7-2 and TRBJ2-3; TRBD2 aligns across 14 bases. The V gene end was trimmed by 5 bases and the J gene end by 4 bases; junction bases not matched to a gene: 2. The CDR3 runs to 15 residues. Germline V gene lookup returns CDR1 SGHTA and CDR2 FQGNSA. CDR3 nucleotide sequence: TGTGCCAGCAGCATGGGACTAGCGGGAGCAGATACGCAGTATTTT. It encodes CASSMGLAGADTQYF.

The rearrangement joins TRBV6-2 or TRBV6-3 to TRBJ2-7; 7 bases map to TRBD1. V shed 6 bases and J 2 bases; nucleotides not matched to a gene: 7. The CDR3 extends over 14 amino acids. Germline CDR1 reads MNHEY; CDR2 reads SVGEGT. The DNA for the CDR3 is TGTGCCAGCAGCCGGGACAGCGTCACCTACGAGCAGTACTTC. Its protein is CASSRDSVTYEQYF.

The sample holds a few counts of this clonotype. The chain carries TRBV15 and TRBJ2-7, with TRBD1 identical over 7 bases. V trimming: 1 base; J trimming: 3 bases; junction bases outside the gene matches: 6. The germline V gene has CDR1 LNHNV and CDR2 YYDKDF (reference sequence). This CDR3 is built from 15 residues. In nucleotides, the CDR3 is TGTGCCACCAGCAGAGGTGGGGACAGCAACTACGAGCAGTACTTC. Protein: CATSRGGDSNYEQYF.